The TCR beta chain under discussion was sequenced for a study of Ad26.COV2.S vaccination and SARS-CoV-2 variants. Study background: Donor joined the COV1001 Ad26.COV2.S trial arm. The vaccine Ad26.COV2.S was put into the muscle once, or twice with 56 days between. Study results and limitations: TCR breadth and depth analyses may have underestimated total T cell responses. Vaccine recipients posted higher spike-specific TCR breadth than their placebo counterparts.

Indicated treatment: 19 received Ad26.COV2.S at low or high dose, single or two shots; about five received placebo; per-sample allocation not given. The samples were gathered on day 63 after the first injection of vaccine or placebo. Profiled with immunoSEQ multiplex PCR; TCRdb holds only in-frame clones, not every one. The sample lists about 440,000 clones, 90% occurring once. Trimming took 0 bases from V and 0 from J, leaving 10 bases between them. This CDR3 contains 15 residues. The germline gives CDR1 SGHRS, CDR2 YFSETQ. Comment on this clone: Its antigen is undetermined.

This TCR derives from a person between 18 and 65 years old who received the Ad26.COV2.S COVID-19 vaccine or a placebo. This specimen was peripheral blood, taken in a trial of Ad26.COV2.S vaccine versus placebo. The chain links TRBV5-1 to TRBJ2-7; possible D gene TRBD2, 6 bases. The CDR3 sequence: CASSLGRDLSYEQYF. The CDR3 coding sequence is TGCGCCAGCAGCTTGGGGCGGGACCTCTCCTACGAGCAGTACTTC.